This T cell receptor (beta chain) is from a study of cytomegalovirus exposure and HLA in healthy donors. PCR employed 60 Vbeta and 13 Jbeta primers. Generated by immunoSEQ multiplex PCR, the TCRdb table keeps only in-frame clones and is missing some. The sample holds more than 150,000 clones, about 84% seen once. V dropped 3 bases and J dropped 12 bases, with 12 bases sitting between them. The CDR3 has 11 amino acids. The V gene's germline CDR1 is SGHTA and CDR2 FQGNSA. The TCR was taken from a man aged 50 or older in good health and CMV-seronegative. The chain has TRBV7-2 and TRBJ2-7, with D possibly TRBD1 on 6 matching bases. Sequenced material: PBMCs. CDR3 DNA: TGTGCCAGCAGCTTCGACAGGATTCCGTACTTC. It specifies CASSFDRIPYF.